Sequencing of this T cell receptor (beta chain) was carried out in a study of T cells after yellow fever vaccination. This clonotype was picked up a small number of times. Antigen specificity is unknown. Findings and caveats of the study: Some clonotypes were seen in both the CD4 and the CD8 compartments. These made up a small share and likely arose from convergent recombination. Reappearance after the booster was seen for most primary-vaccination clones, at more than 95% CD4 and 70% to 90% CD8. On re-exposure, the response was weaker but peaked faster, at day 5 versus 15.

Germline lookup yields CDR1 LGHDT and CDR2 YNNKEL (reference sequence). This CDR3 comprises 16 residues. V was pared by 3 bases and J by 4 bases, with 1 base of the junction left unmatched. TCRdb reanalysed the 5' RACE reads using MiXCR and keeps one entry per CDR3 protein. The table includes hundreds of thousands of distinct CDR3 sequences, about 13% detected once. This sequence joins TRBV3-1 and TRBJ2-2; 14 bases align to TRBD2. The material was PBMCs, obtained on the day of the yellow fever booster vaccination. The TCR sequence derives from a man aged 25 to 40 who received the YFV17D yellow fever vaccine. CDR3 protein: CASSQGLAGATGELFF. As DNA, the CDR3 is TGTGCCAGCAGCCAGGGACTAGCGGGAGCCACCGGGGAGCTGTTTTTT.